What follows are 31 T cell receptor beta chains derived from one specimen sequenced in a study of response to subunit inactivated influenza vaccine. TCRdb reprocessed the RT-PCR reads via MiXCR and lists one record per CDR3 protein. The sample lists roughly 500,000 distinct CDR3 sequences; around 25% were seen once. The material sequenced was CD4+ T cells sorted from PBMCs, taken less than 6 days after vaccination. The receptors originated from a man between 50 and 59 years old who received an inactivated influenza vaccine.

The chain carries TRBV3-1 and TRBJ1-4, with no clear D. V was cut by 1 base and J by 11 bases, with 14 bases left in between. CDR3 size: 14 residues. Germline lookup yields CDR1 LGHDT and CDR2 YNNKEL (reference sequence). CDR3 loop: CASSQVESSTKLFF. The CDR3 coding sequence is TGTGCCAGCAGCCAAGTCGAGTCCAGTACCAAACTGTTTTTT.

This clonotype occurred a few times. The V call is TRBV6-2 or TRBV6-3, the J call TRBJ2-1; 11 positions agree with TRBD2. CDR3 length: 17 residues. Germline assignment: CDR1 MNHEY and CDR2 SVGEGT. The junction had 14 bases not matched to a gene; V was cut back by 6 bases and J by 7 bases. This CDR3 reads CASRSDLLAGGSNEQFF. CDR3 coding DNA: TGTGCCAGCAGATCCGACCTCCTAGCGGGGGGTAGTAATGAGCAGTTCTTC.

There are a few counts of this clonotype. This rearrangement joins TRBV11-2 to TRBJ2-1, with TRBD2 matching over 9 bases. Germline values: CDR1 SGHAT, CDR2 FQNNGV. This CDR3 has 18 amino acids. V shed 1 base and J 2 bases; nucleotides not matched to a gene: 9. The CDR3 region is CASSLVRSGRPPYNEQFF. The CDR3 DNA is TGTGCCAGCAGCTTAGTACGAAGCGGGAGGCCCCCCTACAATGAGCAGTTCTTC.

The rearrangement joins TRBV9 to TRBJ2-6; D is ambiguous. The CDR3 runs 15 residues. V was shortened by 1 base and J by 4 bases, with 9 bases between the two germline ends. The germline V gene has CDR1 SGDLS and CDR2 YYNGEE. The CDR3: CASSVLSAGANVLTF. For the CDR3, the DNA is TGTGCCAGCAGCGTATTGAGCGCCGGGGCCAACGTCCTGACTTTC.

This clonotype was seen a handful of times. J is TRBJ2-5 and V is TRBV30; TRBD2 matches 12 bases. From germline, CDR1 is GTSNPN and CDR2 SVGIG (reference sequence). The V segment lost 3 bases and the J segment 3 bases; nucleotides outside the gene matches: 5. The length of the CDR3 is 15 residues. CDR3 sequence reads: CAWRAGLAGKETQYF. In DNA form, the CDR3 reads TGTGCCTGGAGAGCTGGACTAGCGGGAAAAGAGACCCAGTACTTC.

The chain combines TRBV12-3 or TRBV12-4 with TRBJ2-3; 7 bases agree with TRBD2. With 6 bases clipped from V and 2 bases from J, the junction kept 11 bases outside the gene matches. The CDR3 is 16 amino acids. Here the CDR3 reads CASSPRAGTITDTQYF. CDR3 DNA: TGTGCCAGCAGCCCCAGAGCCGGGACTATCACAGATACGCAGTATTTT.

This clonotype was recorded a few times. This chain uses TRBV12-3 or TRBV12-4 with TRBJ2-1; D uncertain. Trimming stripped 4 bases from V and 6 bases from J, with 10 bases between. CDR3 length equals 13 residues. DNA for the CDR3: TGTGCCAGCAGTTCTTACTCGGGCAATGAGCAGTTCTTC. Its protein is CASSSYSGNEQFF.

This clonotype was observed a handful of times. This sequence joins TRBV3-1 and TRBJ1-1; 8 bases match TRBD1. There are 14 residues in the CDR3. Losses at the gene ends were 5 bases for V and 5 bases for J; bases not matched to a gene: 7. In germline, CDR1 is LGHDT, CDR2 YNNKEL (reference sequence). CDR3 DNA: TGTGCCAGCAGCGTACCAGGGGGCGGAACTGAAGCTTTCTTT. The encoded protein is CASSVPGGGTEAFF. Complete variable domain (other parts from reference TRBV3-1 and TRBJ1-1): DTAVSQTPKYLVTQMGNDKSIKCEQNLGHDTMYWYKQDSKKFLKIMFSYNNKELIINETVPNRFSPKSPDKAHLNLHINSLELGDSAVYFCASSVPGGGTEAFFGQGTRLTVV.

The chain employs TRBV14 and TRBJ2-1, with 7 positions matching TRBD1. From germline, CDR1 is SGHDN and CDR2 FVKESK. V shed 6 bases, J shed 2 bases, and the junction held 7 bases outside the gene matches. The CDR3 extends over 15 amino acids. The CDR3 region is CASSRIGGPYNEQFF. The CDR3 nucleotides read TGTGCCAGCAGTCGAATAGGGGGCCCCTACAATGAGCAGTTCTTC.

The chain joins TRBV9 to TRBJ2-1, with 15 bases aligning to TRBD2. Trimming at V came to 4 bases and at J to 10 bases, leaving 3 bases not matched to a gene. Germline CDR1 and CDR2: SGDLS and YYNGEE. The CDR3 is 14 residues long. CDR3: CASSRTSGRGEQFF. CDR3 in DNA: TGTGCCAGCAGCAGGACTAGCGGGAGGGGAGAGCAGTTCTTC.

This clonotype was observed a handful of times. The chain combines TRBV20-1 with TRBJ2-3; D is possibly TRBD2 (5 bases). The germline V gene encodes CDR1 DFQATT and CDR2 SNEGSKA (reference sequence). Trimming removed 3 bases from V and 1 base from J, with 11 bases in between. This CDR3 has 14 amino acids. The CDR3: CSASWLAGTDTQYF. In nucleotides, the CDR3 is TGCAGTGCTAGTTGGCTAGCTGGCACAGATACGCAGTATTTT.

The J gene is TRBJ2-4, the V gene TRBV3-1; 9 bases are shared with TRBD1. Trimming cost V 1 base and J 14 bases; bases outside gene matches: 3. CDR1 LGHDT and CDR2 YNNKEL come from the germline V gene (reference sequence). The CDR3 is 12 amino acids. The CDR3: CASSQAGTGKYF. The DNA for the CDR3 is TGTGCCAGCAGCCAAGCTGGGACAGGGAAGTACTTC.

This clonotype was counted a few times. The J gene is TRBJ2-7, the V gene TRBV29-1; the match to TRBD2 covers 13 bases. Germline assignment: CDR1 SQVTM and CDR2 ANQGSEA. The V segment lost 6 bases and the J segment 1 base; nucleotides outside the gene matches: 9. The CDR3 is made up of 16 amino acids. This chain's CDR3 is CSVRGTSGAMSYEQYF. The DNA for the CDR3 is TGCAGCGTACGCGGGACTAGCGGGGCGATGTCCTACGAGCAGTACTTC.

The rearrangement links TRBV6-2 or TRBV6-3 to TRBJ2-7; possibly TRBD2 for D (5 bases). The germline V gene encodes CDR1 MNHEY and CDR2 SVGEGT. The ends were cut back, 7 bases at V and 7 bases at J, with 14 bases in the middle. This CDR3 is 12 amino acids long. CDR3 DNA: TGTGCCAGCACCCCGAATCAGCGGGAGCAGTACTTC. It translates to CASTPNQREQYF.

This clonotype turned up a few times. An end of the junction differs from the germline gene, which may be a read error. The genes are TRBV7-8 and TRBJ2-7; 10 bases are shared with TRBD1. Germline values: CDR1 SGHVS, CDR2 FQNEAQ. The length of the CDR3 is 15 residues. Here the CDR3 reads CASTLRQGASDEQYF. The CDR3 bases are TGTGCCAGCACCTTACGACAGGGGGCGTCGGACGAGCAGTACTTC. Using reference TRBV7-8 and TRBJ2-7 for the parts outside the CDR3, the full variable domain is GAGVSQSPRYKVAKRGQDVALRCDPISGHVSLFWYQQALGQGPEFLTYFQNEAQLDKSGLPSDRFFAERPEGSVSTLKIQRTQQEDSAVYLCASTLRQGASDEQYFGPGTRLTVT.

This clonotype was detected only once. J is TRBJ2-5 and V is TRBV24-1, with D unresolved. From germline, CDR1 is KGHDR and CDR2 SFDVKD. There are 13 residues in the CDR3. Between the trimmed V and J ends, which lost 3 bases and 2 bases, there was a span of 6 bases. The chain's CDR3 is CATSDGQQETQYF. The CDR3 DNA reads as TGTGCCACCAGTGATGGGCAGCAAGAGACCCAGTACTTC.

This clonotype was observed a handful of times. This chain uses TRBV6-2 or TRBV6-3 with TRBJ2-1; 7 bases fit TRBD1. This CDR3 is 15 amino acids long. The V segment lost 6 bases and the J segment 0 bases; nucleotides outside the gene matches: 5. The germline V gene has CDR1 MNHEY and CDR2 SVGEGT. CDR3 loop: CASRPTGLSYNEQFF. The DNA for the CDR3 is TGTGCCAGCAGACCGACAGGGCTCTCCTACAATGAGCAGTTCTTC.

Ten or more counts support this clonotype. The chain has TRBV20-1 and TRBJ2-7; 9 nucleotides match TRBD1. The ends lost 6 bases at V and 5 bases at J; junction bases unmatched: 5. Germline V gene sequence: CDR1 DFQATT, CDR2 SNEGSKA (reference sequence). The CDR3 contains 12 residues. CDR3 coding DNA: TGCAGTGCCACCGACAGGGGGGACGAGCAGTACTTC. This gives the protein CSATDRGDEQYF.

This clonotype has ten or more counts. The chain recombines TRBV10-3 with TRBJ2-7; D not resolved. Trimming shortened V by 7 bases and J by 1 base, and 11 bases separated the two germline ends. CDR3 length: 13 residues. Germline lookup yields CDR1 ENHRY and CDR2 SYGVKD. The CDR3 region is CAIMQPSSYEQYF. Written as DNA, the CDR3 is TGTGCCATCATGCAGCCCTCATCCTACGAGCAGTACTTC.

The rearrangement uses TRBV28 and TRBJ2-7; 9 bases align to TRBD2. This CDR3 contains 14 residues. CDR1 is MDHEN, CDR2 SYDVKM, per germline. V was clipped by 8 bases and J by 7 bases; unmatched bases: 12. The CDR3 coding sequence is TGTGCCAGCCGGGCGGGAGGGCCGTCTCGGGAGCAGTACTTC. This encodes CASRAGGPSREQYF.

The CDR3 spells CASSLRGADRDPPLHF. The DNA of the CDR3 is TGTGCCAGCAGCTTAAGGGGCGCGGACAGGGATCCACCCCTCCACTTT. The chain has TRBV7-2 and TRBJ1-6; 8 positions agree with TRBD1. The CDR3 is 16 residues long. The junction had 11 bases not matched to a gene; V was cut back by 2 bases and J by 11 bases. Germline CDR1 SGHTA, CDR2 FQGNSA.

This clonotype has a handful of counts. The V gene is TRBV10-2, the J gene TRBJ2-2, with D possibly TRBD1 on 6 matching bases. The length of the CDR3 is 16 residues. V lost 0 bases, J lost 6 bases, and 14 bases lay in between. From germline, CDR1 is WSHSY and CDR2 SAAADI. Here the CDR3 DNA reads TGCGCCAGCAGTGAGTCGAGAGGGGGAAGGGCCGGGGAGCTGTTTTTT. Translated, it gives CASSESRGGRAGELFF.

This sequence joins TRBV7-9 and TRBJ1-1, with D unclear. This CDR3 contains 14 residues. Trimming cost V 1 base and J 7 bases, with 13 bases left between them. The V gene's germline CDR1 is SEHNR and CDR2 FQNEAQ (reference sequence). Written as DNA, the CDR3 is TGTGCCAGCAGCTTAGAGATACGACATGTTGAAGCTTTCTTT. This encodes CASSLEIRHVEAFF.

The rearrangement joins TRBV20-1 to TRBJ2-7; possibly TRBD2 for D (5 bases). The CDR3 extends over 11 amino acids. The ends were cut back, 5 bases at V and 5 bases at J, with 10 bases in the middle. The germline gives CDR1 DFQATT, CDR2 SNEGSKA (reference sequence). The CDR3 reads CSAAGLNEQYF. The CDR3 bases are TGCAGTGCTGCAGGACTTAACGAGCAGTACTTC.

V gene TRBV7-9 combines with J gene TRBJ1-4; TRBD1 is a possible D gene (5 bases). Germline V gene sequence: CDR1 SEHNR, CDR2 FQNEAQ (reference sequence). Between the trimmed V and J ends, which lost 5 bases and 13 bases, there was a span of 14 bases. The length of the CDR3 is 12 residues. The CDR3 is CASSQGRAVLFF. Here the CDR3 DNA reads TGTGCCAGCAGCCAGGGACGGGCGGTACTGTTTTTT.

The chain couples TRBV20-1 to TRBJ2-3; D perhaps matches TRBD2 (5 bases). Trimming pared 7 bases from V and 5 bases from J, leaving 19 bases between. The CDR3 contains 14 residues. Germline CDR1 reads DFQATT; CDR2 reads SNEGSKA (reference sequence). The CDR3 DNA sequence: TGCAGTGTAGGGCTGCGGCGGGCGGGAGATACGCAGTATTTT. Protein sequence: CSVGLRRAGDTQYF.

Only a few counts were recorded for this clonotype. CDR3: CAISVGGRNTGELFF. Written as DNA, the CDR3 is TGTGCCATCAGTGTGGGCGGTCGGAACACCGGGGAGCTGTTTTTT. This chain connects TRBV10-3 to TRBJ2-2; the D is unclear. The V end was cut by 4 bases, the J end by 1 base, with 10 bases between. CDR1 ENHRY and CDR2 SYGVKD come from the germline V gene. The CDR3 contains 15 residues.

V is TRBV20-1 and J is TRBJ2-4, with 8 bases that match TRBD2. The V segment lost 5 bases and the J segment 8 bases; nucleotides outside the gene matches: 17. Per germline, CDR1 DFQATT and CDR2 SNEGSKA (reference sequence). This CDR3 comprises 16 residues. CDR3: CSAPTLRGARGDIQYF. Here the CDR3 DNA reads TGCAGTGCTCCTACTCTGCGGGGGGCGCGGGGTGACATTCAGTACTTC.

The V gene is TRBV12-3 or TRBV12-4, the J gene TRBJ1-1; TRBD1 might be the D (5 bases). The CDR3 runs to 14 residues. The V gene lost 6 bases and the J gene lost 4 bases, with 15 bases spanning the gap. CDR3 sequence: CASSQRSGVTEAFF. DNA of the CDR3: TGTGCCAGCAGCCAAAGGTCGGGGGTCACTGAAGCTTTCTTT.

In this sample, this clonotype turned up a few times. The CDR3 protein is CASTRLARTGELFF. The CDR3 DNA reads as TGTGCCAGCACCAGACTAGCGCGCACCGGGGAGCTGTTTTTT. The genes are TRBV6-2 or TRBV6-3 and TRBJ2-2; 8 bases agree with TRBD2. The CDR3 runs 14 residues. Germline CDR1 and CDR2: MNHEY and SVGEGT. With 7 bases clipped from V and 4 bases from J, the junction kept 5 bases outside the gene matches.

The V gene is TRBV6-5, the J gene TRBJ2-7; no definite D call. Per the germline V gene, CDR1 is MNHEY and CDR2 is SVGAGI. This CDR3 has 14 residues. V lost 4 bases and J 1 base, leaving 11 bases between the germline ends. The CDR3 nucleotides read TGTGCCAGCAGTTTTTGGACGGAGTCCTACGAGCAGTACTTC. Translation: CASSFWTESYEQYF.